These 32 T cell receptor beta chains were sequenced from one sample in a study of cytomegalovirus exposure and HLA in healthy donors. This table comes from immunoSEQ multiplex PCR, and its TCRdb copy is limited to in-frame clones, with some not included. This repertoire shows some 170,000 clones, roughly 86% found once; its top ten account for 2% to 3%. The material sequenced was PBMCs. The receptors here all came from a man aged 18 to 30 in good health and CMV-seropositive.

The V gene is TRBV6-1, the J gene TRBJ2-1, with TRBD2 identical over 9 bases. Germline CDR1 reads MNHNS; CDR2 reads SASEGT. V dropped 5 bases and J dropped 6; count of bases not matched to a gene: 8. CDR3 length: 15 amino acids. CDR3 nucleotides: TGTGCCAGCAGTCCGGGACTAGCCGGGGGCAATGAGCAGTTCTTC. It encodes CASSPGLAGGNEQFF.

This clone turned up a few times. CDR3 protein: CASREGTASYEQYF. The CDR3 bases are TGTGCCAGTAGAGAGGGGACAGCCTCCTACGAGCAGTACTTC. This chain links TRBV19 with TRBJ2-7, with 7 bases fitting TRBD1. Per germline, CDR1 LNHDA and CDR2 SQIVND (reference sequence). Losses at the gene ends were 6 bases for V and 0 bases for J; bases not matched to a gene: 5. This CDR3 spans 14 amino acids.

The chain links TRBV6-6 to TRBJ2-7; D is possibly TRBD2 (5 bases). This CDR3 has 15 amino acids. V was clipped by 6 bases and J by 0 bases, with 15 bases between them. In germline, CDR1 is MNHNY, CDR2 SVGAGI (reference sequence). CDR3 sequence reads: CASRRSGFTSYEQYF. Written as DNA, the CDR3 is TGTGCCAGCAGACGCAGCGGTTTTACCTCCTACGAGCAGTACTTC.

This clone was seen more than once but under ten times. The chain links TRBV5-6 to TRBJ2-7; a possible D gene is TRBD1 (5 bases). The V gene's germline CDR1 is SGHDT and CDR2 YYEEEE. CDR3 length equals 13 residues. Trimming took off 3 bases at V and 5 bases at J, with 12 bases between the two ends. The CDR3 here is CASSSWWGDEQYF. In DNA form, the CDR3 reads TGTGCCAGCAGCTCCTGGTGGGGCGACGAGCAGTACTTC.

The chain carries TRBV7-2 and TRBJ1-1; D ambiguous. The germline V and J ends were trimmed by 2 bases and 1 base, with 14 bases remaining between them. The CDR3 has 16 amino acids. Germline V lookup: CDR1 SGHTA, CDR2 FQGNSA. CDR3 protein: CASSLRGFSGNTEAFF. The CDR3 coding sequence is TGTGCCAGCAGCTTAAGAGGGTTCTCGGGGAACACTGAAGCTTTCTTT. The full variable domain, rest sourced from reference TRBV7-2 and TRBJ1-1, is GAGVSQSPSNKVTEKGKDVELRCDPISGHTALYWYRQSLGQGLEFLIYFQGNSAPDKSGLPSDRFSAERTGGSVSTLTIQRTQQEDSAVYLCASSLRGFSGNTEAFFGQGTRLTVV.

J is TRBJ1-3 and V is TRBV4-1, with D unresolved. CDR3 length equals 16 residues. Between the trimmed V and J ends, which lost 0 bases and 0 bases, there was a span of 9 bases. From germline, CDR1 is MGHRA and CDR2 YSYEKL. CDR3: CASSQEELYSGNTIYF. The CDR3 DNA is TGCGCCAGCAGCCAAGAAGAACTTTACTCTGGAAACACCATATATTTT.

This clone was detected only a few times. The V and J genes are TRBV4-3 and TRBJ2-1, with 7 bases fitting TRBD2. The CDR3 loop spans 16 amino acids. V shed 0 bases and J 0 bases; nucleotides not matched to a gene: 2. The V gene's germline CDR1 is LGHNA and CDR2 YSLEER. CDR3 DNA sequence: TGCGCCAGCAGCCAAGATACGGGGGGCTCCTACAATGAGCAGTTCTTC. Translation: CASSQDTGGSYNEQFF.

V gene TRBV11-2 combines with J gene TRBJ2-2; TRBD2 matches at 9 bases. The V segment lost 5 bases and the J segment 3 bases; nucleotides outside the gene matches: 10. This CDR3 spans 17 amino acids. In germline, CDR1 is SGHAT, CDR2 FQNNGV. The CDR3 DNA is TGTGCCAGCAGCCCGAGAGGGCTAGCGGGGCACACCGGGGAGCTGTTTTTT. It codes for CASSPRGLAGHTGELFF.

The chain links TRBV19 to TRBJ1-1; possibly TRBD1 for D (5 bases). Germline lookup yields CDR1 LNHDA and CDR2 SQIVND (reference sequence). V was shortened by 0 bases and J by 5 bases, with 10 bases between the two germline ends. The CDR3 consists of 14 residues. CDR3 amino acids: CASSIDLGGTEAFF. The CDR3, as DNA: TGTGCCAGTAGTATAGATCTGGGGGGAACTGAAGCTTTCTTT.

J is TRBJ2-3 and V is TRBV4-2; D possibly corresponds to TRBD2 (6 bases). This CDR3 spans 13 amino acids. Germline CDR1 is LGHNA and CDR2 is YNFKEQ. The V gene lost 3 bases and the J gene lost 5 bases, with 9 bases spanning the gap. CDR3 amino acids: CASSQEGVDTQYF. The CDR3 region has the DNA TGTGCCAGCAGCCAGGAGGGAGTAGATACGCAGTATTTT.

The CDR3 sequence is CASRGYEQYF. CDR3 DNA: TGTGCCAGTCGGGGCTACGAGCAGTACTTC. The chain combines TRBV28 with TRBJ2-7; perhaps TRBD2 as D (5 bases). The CDR3 totals 10 residues. Germline V CDR1 and CDR2: MDHEN, SYDVKM. The ends were cut back, 9 bases at V and 3 bases at J, with 6 bases in the middle.

V usage is TRBV11-2 and J usage is TRBJ2-5; D may be TRBD2 (6 bases). The V end was cut by 3 bases, the J end by 1 base, with 15 bases between. CDR3 length: 16 residues. Germline assignment: CDR1 SGHAT and CDR2 FQNNGV. The CDR3 DNA sequence: TGTGCCAGCAGCTTCCCGGGACTGGGTGCCCAAGAGACCCAGTACTTC. As protein: CASSFPGLGAQETQYF.

This clone showed up just once. This chain links TRBV5-1 with TRBJ2-5; 7 nucleotides agree with TRBD2. The CDR3 runs to 13 residues. With V trimmed by 4 bases and J by 5 bases, 5 bases remained unmatched. The V gene's germline CDR1 is SGHRS and CDR2 YFSETQ. The DNA for the CDR3 is TGCGCCAGCAGCAGCGGGGCGGAGGAGACCCAGTACTTC. It yields the protein CASSSGAEETQYF.

This rearrangement joins TRBV6-5 to TRBJ2-7, with 7 bases identical to TRBD2. The CDR3 extends over 15 amino acids. V was pared by 2 bases and J by 0 bases, with 4 bases of the junction left unmatched. From germline, CDR1 is MNHEY and CDR2 SVGAGI. The CDR3 region is CASSYPSGGSYEQYF. The CDR3 bases are TGTGCCAGCAGTTACCCCTCGGGGGGCTCCTACGAGCAGTACTTC.

The count of this clone is one. In nucleotides, the CDR3 is TGCGCCAGCAGCCAAGAAATTAGCGGGAGGGGATCCAATGAGCAGTTCTTC. Its protein is CASSQEISGRGSNEQFF. The rearrangement joins TRBV4-3 to TRBJ2-1, with 11 bases matching TRBD2. The CDR3 loop spans 17 amino acids. V was pared by 0 bases and J by 6 bases, with 7 bases of the junction left unmatched. CDR1 LGHNA and CDR2 YSLEER come from the germline V gene.

This chain's CDR3 is CASSYSIQGSNEQFF. The CDR3 DNA follows: TGTGCCAGCAGTTACTCGATCCAGGGCTCGAATGAGCAGTTCTTC. This sequence joins TRBV6-5 and TRBJ2-1; tentatively, D is TRBD1 (5 bases). The ends were cut back, 0 bases at V and 7 bases at J, with 13 bases in the middle. Germline V CDR1 and CDR2: MNHEY, SVGAGI. The length of the CDR3 is 15 residues.

The chain is built from TRBV6-6 and TRBJ1-4; the D is unclear. This CDR3 has 14 amino acids. The germline V and J ends were trimmed by 2 bases and 10 bases, with 14 bases remaining between them. Germline V gives CDR1 MNHNY, CDR2 SVGAGI (reference sequence). CDR3 bases: TGTGCCAGCAGTTACGCGTTCGGGAGCGGAAAACTGTTTTTT. The encoded protein is CASSYAFGSGKLFF.

This clone occurred once. This chain links TRBV7-9 with TRBJ1-4; the D gene is possibly TRBD1 (6 bases). This CDR3 has 15 residues. Trimming took off 5 bases at V and 7 bases at J, with 17 bases between the two ends. Germline CDR1 SEHNR, CDR2 FQNEAQ (reference sequence). The CDR3 DNA is TGTGCCAGCAGCCCGCCGGGGGGGGCAGGTGAAAAACTGTTTTTT. Amino acids: CASSPPGGAGEKLFF. Combining the CDR3 with reference TRBV7-9 and TRBJ1-4 gives the whole variable domain DTGVSQNPRHKITKRGQNVTFRCDPISEHNRLYWYRQTLGQGPEFLTYFQNEAQLEKSRLLSDRFSAERPKGSFSTLEIQRTEQGDSAMYLCASSPPGGAGEKLFFGSGTQLSVL.

This CDR3 reads CASSDPRGFGETQYF. The DNA for the CDR3 is TGTGCCAGCAGTGACCCTCGAGGGTTCGGAGAGACCCAGTACTTC. The J gene is TRBJ2-5, the V gene TRBV25-1; a weak D match, TRBD2 (5 bases). From germline, CDR1 is MGHDK and CDR2 SYGVNS. V lost 3 bases and J 4 bases, leaving 15 bases between the germline ends. CDR3 length: 15 amino acids. Filled out from reference TRBV25-1 and TRBJ2-5, the complete variable domain reads EADIYQTPRYLVIGTGKKITLECSQTMGHDKMYWYQQDPGMELHLIHYSYGVNSTEKGDLSSESTVSRIRTEHFPLTLESARPSHTSQYLCASSDPRGFGETQYFGPGTRLLVL.

CDR3 residues: CASSLYGELFF. The CDR3, as DNA: TGTGCCAGCAGCTTATACGGGGAGCTGTTTTTT. The chain combines TRBV7-2 with TRBJ2-2; D remains unclear. The CDR3 has 11 amino acids. Trimming cost V 2 bases and J 7 bases, with 2 bases left between them. Looked up from germline, CDR1 is SGHTA and CDR2 is FQGNSA.

The gene calls are TRBV27 and TRBJ2-7, with no clear D. The germline CDR1 and CDR2 sequences are MNHEY and SMNVEV (reference sequence). V was trimmed by 5 bases and J by 1 base, leaving 15 bases between them. This CDR3 is built from 15 residues. CDR3 sequence: CASSERNSKSYEQYF. The CDR3 DNA is TGTGCCAGCAGTGAGAGGAATAGCAAATCCTACGAGCAGTACTTC.

The count of this clone is one. The chain couples TRBV27 to TRBJ2-7; no definite D call. The V gene lost 1 base and the J gene lost 2 bases, with 3 bases spanning the gap. The CDR3 runs 12 residues. Germline lookup yields CDR1 MNHEY and CDR2 SMNVEV (reference sequence). In nucleotides, the CDR3 is TGTGCCAGCAGTTTATATACCTACGAGCAGTACTTC. Amino acids: CASSLYTYEQYF.

This chain joins TRBV4-1 and TRBJ1-1, with TRBD1 as a possible D gene (5 bases). The CDR3 extends over 15 amino acids. The germline V gene has CDR1 MGHRA and CDR2 YSYEKL. Trimming took off 1 base at V and 10 bases at J, with 19 bases between the two ends. The CDR3 spells CASSQVGAGFQGAFF. The DNA for the CDR3 is TGCGCCAGCAGCCAAGTAGGAGCTGGATTTCAGGGAGCTTTCTTT.

The chain links TRBV4-1 to TRBJ1-3; D possibly corresponds to TRBD1 (5 bases). CDR3 size: 17 residues. CDR1 and CDR2 from the germline V gene are MGHRA and YSYEKL. V was clipped by 0 bases and J by 4 bases, with 16 bases between them. Written as DNA, the CDR3 is TGCGCCAGCAGCCAAGAGGGAGTCCGGGGGAGGGGAAACACCATATATTTT. Encoded protein: CASSQEGVRGRGNTIYF.

The chain employs TRBV7-2 and TRBJ1-2; 7 bases match TRBD1. The V segment lost 6 bases and the J segment 8 bases; nucleotides outside the gene matches: 9. CDR1 SGHTA and CDR2 FQGNSA come from the germline V gene. The CDR3 contains 13 residues. CDR3 DNA: TGTGCCAGCAGGTCTACAGGGGTGAGGGGCTACACCTTC. It is translated as CASRSTGVRGYTF. The entire variable domain, with the rest obtained from reference TRBV7-2 and TRBJ1-2, is as follows: GAGVSQSPSNKVTEKGKDVELRCDPISGHTALYWYRQSLGQGLEFLIYFQGNSAPDKSGLPSDRFSAERTGGSVSTLTIQRTQQEDSAVYLCASRSTGVRGYTFGSGTRLTVV.

CDR3 loop: CASSSRDLGEQYF. The CDR3 DNA is TGTGCCAGCAGTTCGCGGGATCTTGGCGAGCAGTACTTC. This chain links TRBV7-9 with TRBJ2-7, with D perhaps TRBD2 (6 bases). Trimming stripped 6 bases from V and 6 bases from J, with 15 bases between. This CDR3 region has 13 residues. Per the germline V gene, CDR1 is SEHNR and CDR2 is FQNEAQ (reference sequence).

This chain joins TRBV11-2 and TRBJ1-4; 12 nucleotides line up with TRBD1. V shed 5 bases and J 8 bases; nucleotides not matched to a gene: 6. The germline CDR1 and CDR2 sequences are SGHAT and FQNNGV. The CDR3 runs to 15 residues. Here the CDR3 DNA reads TGTGCCAGCAGCATGGGACAGGGGGCGGGAGAAAAACTGTTTTTT. Its protein product is CASSMGQGAGEKLFF.

The V and J genes are TRBV30 and TRBJ1-2; TRBD1 is a possible D gene (6 bases). CDR1 is GTSNPN, CDR2 SVGIG, per germline (reference sequence). The V end lost 2 bases, the J end lost 1 base, and 14 bases lay between the germline ends. The CDR3 totals 15 residues. This CDR3 is CAWSLRTANNYGYTF. The DNA for the CDR3 is TGTGCCTGGAGTTTAAGGACAGCTAATAACTATGGCTACACCTTC.

Concerning this clone itself: The sample holds other DNA sequences that translate to the same CDR3. This chain connects TRBV5-6 to TRBJ1-1, with D possibly matching TRBD1 (5 bases). The germline CDR1 and CDR2 sequences are SGHDT and YYEEEE. CDR3 length equals 13 residues. Trimming took off 0 bases at V and 6 bases at J, with 9 bases between the two ends. The CDR3 spells CASSLAGGPEAFF. Written as DNA, the CDR3 is TGTGCCAGCAGCTTGGCCGGGGGTCCTGAAGCTTTCTTT.

The chain uses TRBV2 and TRBJ2-1, with TRBD1 matching over 7 bases. The CDR3 is 11 amino acids. The ends lost 10 bases at V and 8 bases at J; junction bases unmatched: 5. Per the germline V gene, CDR1 is SNHLY and CDR2 is FYNNEI. CDR3 sequence reads: CAITQGDEQFF. In DNA form, the CDR3 reads TGTGCCATCACCCAGGGGGATGAGCAGTTCTTC.

The chain joins TRBV9 to TRBJ2-7; 9 bases line up with TRBD1. CDR3 length equals 15 residues. The V segment lost 0 bases and the J segment 2 bases; nucleotides outside the gene matches: 3. Per the germline V gene, CDR1 is SGDLS and CDR2 is YYNGEE. The CDR3 DNA reads TGTGCCAGCAGCGTAGCGGGACAGGGCGCCTACGAGCAGTACTTC. It codes for CASSVAGQGAYEQYF.

The chain recombines TRBV6-5 with TRBJ2-2; TRBD2 matches at 7 bases. CDR1 and CDR2 from the germline V gene are MNHEY and SVGAGI. CDR3 size: 14 residues. V shed 6 bases, J shed 6 bases, and the junction held 7 bases outside the gene matches. CDR3 DNA sequence: TGTGCCAGCAGCACCTTAACTAGCGCCGGGGAGCTGTTTTTT. It codes for CASSTLTSAGELFF.